The T cell receptor (beta chain) described here comes from a study of T cell responses to AZD1222 COVID-19 vaccine. The CDR3 is 15 amino acids. Profiling relied on immunoSEQ multiplex PCR, and the TCRdb table lists in-frame clones only, not all of them. The data contain about 150,000 clones, around nine tenths of them singletons. This chain links TRBV21-1 with TRBJ2-3; TRBD2, the D gene given by the table, was not confirmed from the DNA. TRBV21-1 is reported as a pseudogene. Sequenced material: peripheral blood, taken on day 0 of AZD1222 vaccination. This clonotype was obtained from an adult in good health. CDR3 sequence (DNA): TGTGCCAGCAGCAAGTTTGTTCCTAGCACAGATACGCAGTATTTT. It translates to CASSKFVPSTDTQYF.